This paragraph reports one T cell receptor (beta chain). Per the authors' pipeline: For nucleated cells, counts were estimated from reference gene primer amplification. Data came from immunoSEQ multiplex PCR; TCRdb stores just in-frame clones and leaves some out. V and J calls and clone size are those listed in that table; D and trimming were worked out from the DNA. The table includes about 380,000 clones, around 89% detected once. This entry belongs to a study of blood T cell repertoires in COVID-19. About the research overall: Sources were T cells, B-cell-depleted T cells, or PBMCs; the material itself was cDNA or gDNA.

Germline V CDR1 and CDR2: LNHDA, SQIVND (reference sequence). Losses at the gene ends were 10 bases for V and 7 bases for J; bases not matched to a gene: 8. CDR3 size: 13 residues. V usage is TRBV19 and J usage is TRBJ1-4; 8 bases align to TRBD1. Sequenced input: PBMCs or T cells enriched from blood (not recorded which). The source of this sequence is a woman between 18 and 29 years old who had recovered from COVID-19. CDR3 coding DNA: TGTGCCATACAGGGGGTGATGAGTGAAAAACTGTTTTTT. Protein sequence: CAIQGVMSEKLFF.